This T cell receptor (beta chain) was observed in a study of T cells in Graves' hyperthyroidism and ophthalmopathy. Study information: Peripheral blood was collected at initial diagnosis, before any treatment. Study-level findings and limits: Among clonotypes expanded in thyroid above 0.001, most were also found in blood.

A lack of ophthalmopathy progression within 18 months defined stable Graves' hyperthyroidism. Participants, patients aged 18 to 65, had newly diagnosed hyperthyroidism with a duration under 2 months. The V gene lost 3 bases and the J gene lost 11 bases, with 19 bases spanning the gap. Germline CDR1 reads LGHNA; CDR2 reads YSLEER. CDR3 length equals 14 residues. This clonotype has more than one count but fewer than ten. Its cognate antigen is unknown. The investigators amplified TCR beta CDR3 regions from RNA transcripts. The HTBI primer set drove a first-round RT-PCR of the TCR CDR3. Each CDR3 protein gets one entry after TCRdb re-called the multiplex PCR reads with MiXCR. The sample records around 800,000 distinct CDR3 sequences, over 35% being singletons.

Material: blood. The chain couples TRBV4-3 to TRBJ1-1, with D maybe TRBD1 (6 bases). The clonotype originates from a man between 18 and 29 years old with Graves' hyperthyroidism. The CDR3 sequence: CASSQDDRSGAAFF. In nucleotides, the CDR3 is TGCGCCAGCAGCCAGGACGACAGGTCGGGGGCGGCTTTCTTT.